The rows below give T cell receptor beta chains drawn from one sample of a study of cytotoxic CD8 clonotypes in ibrutinib-treated CLL. Profiling relied on immunoSEQ multiplex PCR, and the TCRdb table lists in-frame clones only, not all of them. Counted here are 110,000 to 150,000 clones, approximately 90% occurring once; the ten biggest clones make up 10% to 11%. The input for sequencing was PBMCs, taken after 12 months of ibrutinib treatment. All receptors derive from a human donor with chronic lymphocytic leukemia. Both conserved end residues are part of each CDR3.

j_call v_call cdr3_aa
TRBJ2-7 TRBV11-3 CASSPQGGEQYF
TRBJ1-2 TRBV28 CASSPPFSGEDGYTF
TRBJ2-2 TRBV28 CASSITGGSGTGELFF
TRBJ2-6 TRBV5-1 CASSRSGSGANVLTF
TRBJ2-7 TRBV19 CASSISGDGYEQYF
TRBJ2-5 TRBV7-9 CASSPQETQYF
TRBJ2-7 TRBV4-1 CASSHDSGSPTYEQYF
TRBJ2-7 TRBV19 CASSGPGQGFDEQYF
TRBJ1-2 TRBV2 CASSKSGTAGDECGYTF
TRBJ2-7 TRBV19 CATRSGTSDEQYF
TRBJ2-4 TRBV5-1 CASSPPLAGVGIQYF
TRBJ2-5 TRBV18 CASSPPGEETQYF
TRBJ2-2 TRBV30 CAWSVTGELFF
TRBJ1-1 TRBV5-1 CARWGDSCTEAFF
TRBJ2-3 TRBV7-8 CASSLKDTQYF
TRBJ2-5 TRBV11-3 CASSLTRRETQYF
TRBJ2-5 TRBV7-2 CASSRTRTETQYF
TRBJ1-1 TRBV9 CASSVERGTEAFF
TRBJ2-5 TRBV2 CASSKSGQIQETQYF
TRBJ2-7 TRBV4-3 CASSQDWSGTSFGQYF
TRBJ1-1 TRBV25-1 CASSVDNMNTEAFF
TRBJ2-1 TRBV11-3 CASSLGEGNEQFF
TRBJ1-1 TRBV7-9 CASSLGSTEAFF
TRBJ2-1 TRBV2 CASITSGTGNNEQFF
TRBJ2-1 TRBV5-1 CASSLASREEFF
TRBJ2-7 TRBV5-4 CASSTDRVSYEQYF
TRBJ2-7 TRBV19 CASSKSGSSYEQYF